This T cell receptor (beta chain) was obtained from a study of read filtering for tumor transcriptome and immune sequencing. For the study at large: After DNase treatment, RNA was made into whole-transcriptome libraries.

Notes on the study in general: IR-seq and RNA-seq agreed better without single-read clonotypes. Even smaller IR-seq throughput identified most shared clonotypes.

In its sample, this clonotype was seen many times. Its target is not known. There are 17 residues in the CDR3. The V segment lost 3 bases and the J segment 3 bases; nucleotides outside the gene matches: 10. Germline values: CDR1 LNHDA, CDR2 SQIVND (reference sequence). From approximately 430 ng of RNA, a library with molecular barcoded alpha/delta and beta/gamma adaptors was made. TCRdb ran MiXCR on the reads and lists one entry per CDR3 protein. This repertoire shows about 130,000 distinct CDR3 sequences, about 13% found once; its top ten account for about 8.6%. The chain is built from TRBV19 and TRBJ2-1; 8 bases line up with TRBD2. This sequence originates from a donor aged 40 or older with multiple myeloma. The sample comprised a population of CD138-negative cells sorted from bone marrow. The CDR3 coding sequence is TGTGCCAGTAGTATCTGGGGACTAGACGTGAGCTACAATGAGCAGTTCTTC. Encoded protein: CASSIWGLDVSYNEQFF.